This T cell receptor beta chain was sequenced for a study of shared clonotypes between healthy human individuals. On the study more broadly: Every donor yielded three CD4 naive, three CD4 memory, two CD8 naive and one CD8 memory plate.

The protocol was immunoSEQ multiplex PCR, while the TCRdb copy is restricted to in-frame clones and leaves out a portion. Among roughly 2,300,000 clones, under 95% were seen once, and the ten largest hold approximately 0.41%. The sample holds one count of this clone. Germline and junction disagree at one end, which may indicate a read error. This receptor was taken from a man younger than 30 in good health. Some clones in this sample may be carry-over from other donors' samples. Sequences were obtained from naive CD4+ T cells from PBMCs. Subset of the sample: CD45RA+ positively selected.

The CDR3 reads CASSLNGTPRPVF. The CDR3, as DNA: TGTGCCAGCAGCTTGAACGGGACCCCGCGACCGGTCTTC. The J gene is TRBJ2-1, the V gene TRBV7-3; perhaps D is TRBD1 or TRBD2 (5 bases each). CDR1 is SGHTA, CDR2 FQGTGA, per germline. There are 13 residues in the CDR3.